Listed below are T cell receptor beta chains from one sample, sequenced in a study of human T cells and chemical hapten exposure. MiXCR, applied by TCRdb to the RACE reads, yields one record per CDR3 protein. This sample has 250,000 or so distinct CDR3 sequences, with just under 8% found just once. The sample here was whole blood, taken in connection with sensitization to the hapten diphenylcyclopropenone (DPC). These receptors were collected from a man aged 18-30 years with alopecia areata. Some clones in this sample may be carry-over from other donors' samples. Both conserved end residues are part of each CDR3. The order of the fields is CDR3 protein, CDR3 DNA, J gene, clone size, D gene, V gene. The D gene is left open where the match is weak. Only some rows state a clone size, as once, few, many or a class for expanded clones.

CSVEDRFVLAGDSSTDTQYF | TGCAGCGTTGAAGATAGATTTGTCCTAGCGGGGGATTCTAGCACAGATACGCAGTATTTT | TRBJ2-3 | few | TRBD2 | TRBV29-1
CATSDLAGGNQPQHF | TGTGCCACCAGTGATTTGGCAGGGGGCAATCAGCCCCAGCATTTT | TRBJ1-5 | many | - | TRBV24-1
CASSLARAGVEQFF | TGTGCCAGCAGCTTAGCTAGAGCGGGGGTTGAGCAGTTCTTC | TRBJ2-1 | many | TRBD2 | TRBV7-2
CSAFDRPTQHF | TGCAGTGCCTTCGACAGGCCGACCCAGCATTTT | TRBJ1-5 | many | - | TRBV20-1
CASSSTPGQGRTDTQYF | TGTGCCAGCAGCTCAACTCCGGGACAGGGGCGCACAGATACGCAGTATTTT | TRBJ2-3 | few | TRBD1 | TRBV7-9
CASSSRDLVLNEQFF | TGTGCCAGCAGCTCCAGGGATCTAGTATTGAATGAGCAGTTCTTC | TRBJ2-1 | few | - | TRBV5-4
CASSPGGGGSPLHF | TGTGCCAGCTCACCAGGGGGGGGCGGTTCACCCCTCCACTTT | TRBJ1-6 | - | - | TRBV18
CASSGRTGQNYGYTF | TGTGCCAGCAGCGGGCGGACAGGCCAGAACTATGGCTACACCTTC | TRBJ1-2 | many | TRBD1 | TRBV7-9
CASSPHLNYGYTF | TGCGCCAGCAGCCCACACCTTAACTATGGCTACACCTTC | TRBJ1-2 | many | - | TRBV4-1
CASSQGLGSGNTIYF | TGCGCCAGCAGCCAAGGATTGGGGTCTGGAAACACCATATATTTT | TRBJ1-3 | many | - | TRBV4-3
CASSYEGRGTDTQYF | TGTGCCAGCAGTTACGAGGGCAGGGGCACAGATACGCAGTATTTT | TRBJ2-3 | - | - | TRBV6-5
CASSSSSGVGRGYYNEQFF | TGTGCCAGCAGTTCGAGCTCAGGCGTCGGAAGGGGTTACTACAATGAGCAGTTCTTC | TRBJ2-1 | - | - | TRBV27
CSVDIDREAFF | TGCAGCGTTGATATTGACAGGGAAGCTTTCTTT | TRBJ1-1 | few | - | TRBV29-1
CASRTDRVQETQYF | TGTGCCAGCAGGACGGACAGGGTCCAAGAGACCCAGTACTTC | TRBJ2-5 | few | TRBD1 | TRBV6-1
CSAKGRSGSQPQHF | TGCAGTGCTAAGGGTCGGTCCGGGAGTCAGCCCCAGCATTTT | TRBJ1-5 | few | - | TRBV20-1
CASSYGEFNEKLFF | TGTGCCAGCAGTTACGGGGAGTTTAATGAAAAACTGTTTTTT | TRBJ1-4 | many | - | TRBV6-6
CASSWDSTKNIQYF | TGTGCCAGCAGCTGGGACAGTACCAAAAACATTCAGTACTTC | TRBJ2-4 | few | TRBD1 | TRBV7-2
CASSFTGGMRLAAGANVLTF | TGTGCCAGCAGCTTTACAGGGGGAATGCGACTAGCAGCCGGGGCCAACGTCCTGACTTTC | TRBJ2-6 | - | - | TRBV7-2
CASRIWGKETQYF | TGCGCCAGCAGAATATGGGGGAAAGAGACCCAGTACTTC | TRBJ2-5 | once | - | TRBV5-1
CSATAVFGGHEQYF | TGCAGTGCTACGGCGGTGTTTGGGGGACACGAGCAGTACTTC | TRBJ2-7 | few | - | TRBV20-1
CSVYRPLTDTQYF | TGCAGCGTTTACCGACCCCTGACAGATACGCAGTATTTT | TRBJ2-3 | - | - | TRBV29-1